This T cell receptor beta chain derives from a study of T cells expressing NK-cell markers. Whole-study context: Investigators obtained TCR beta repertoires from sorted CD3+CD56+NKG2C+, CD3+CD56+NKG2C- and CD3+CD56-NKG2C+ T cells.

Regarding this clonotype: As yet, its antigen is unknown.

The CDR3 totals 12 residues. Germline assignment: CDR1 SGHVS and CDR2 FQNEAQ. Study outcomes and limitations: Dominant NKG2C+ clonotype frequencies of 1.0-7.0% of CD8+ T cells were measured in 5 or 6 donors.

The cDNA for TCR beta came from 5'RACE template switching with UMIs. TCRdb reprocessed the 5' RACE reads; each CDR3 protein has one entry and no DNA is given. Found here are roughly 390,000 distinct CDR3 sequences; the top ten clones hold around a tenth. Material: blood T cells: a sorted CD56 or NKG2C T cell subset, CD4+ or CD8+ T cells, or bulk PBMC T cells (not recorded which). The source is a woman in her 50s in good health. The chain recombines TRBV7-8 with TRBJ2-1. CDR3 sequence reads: CASSSTEYEQFF. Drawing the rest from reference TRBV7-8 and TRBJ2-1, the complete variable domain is GAGVSQSPRYKVAKRGQDVALRCDPISGHVSLFWYQQALGQGPEFLTYFQNEAQLDKSGLPSDRFFAERPEGSVSTLKIQRTQQEDSAVYLCASSSTEYEQFFGPGTRLTVL.